These 15 T cell receptor beta chains originate from one sample sequenced in a study of cytomegalovirus exposure and HLA in healthy donors. The PCR employed 60 Vbeta primers together with 13 Jbeta primers. Here immunoSEQ multiplex PCR was the method, and the copy in TCRdb shows in-frame clones only, minus some. The sample includes roughly 170,000 clones, 84% seen only once; the top ten take 4% to 6%. Sequenced input: PBMCs. Every receptor here comes from a man aged 18 to 30 in good health and CMV-seronegative.

This clone appeared a single time. The rearrangement links TRBV7-3 to TRBJ2-3; D might be TRBD2 (6 bases). CDR1 SGHTA and CDR2 FQGTGA come from the germline V gene. The germline V and J ends were trimmed by 6 bases and 5 bases, with 18 bases remaining between them. There are 15 residues in the CDR3. The CDR3 coding sequence is TGTGCCAGCAGTTATGGAGGAGGGCCACAAGATACGCAGTATTTT. The encoded protein is CASSYGGGPQDTQYF.

The J gene is TRBJ2-1, the V gene TRBV18; the match to TRBD1 covers 7 bases. With 8 bases clipped from V and 2 bases from J, the junction kept 3 bases outside the gene matches. The germline CDR1 and CDR2 sequences are KGHSH and LQKENI. This CDR3 spans 13 amino acids. As DNA, the CDR3 is TGTGCCAGCACGGGACAGACCTACAATGAGCAGTTCTTC. Amino acids: CASTGQTYNEQFF. The complete variable domain, with remaining parts taken from reference TRBV18 and TRBJ2-1, reads NAGVMQNPRHLVRRRGQEARLRCSPMKGHSHVYWYRQLPEEGLKFMVYLQKENIIDESGMPKERFSAEFPKEGPSILRIQQVVRGDSAAYFCASTGQTYNEQFFGPGTRLTVL.

This clone was counted once. The gene calls are TRBV4-1 and TRBJ1-4, with TRBD1 matching 9 bases. Per the germline V gene, CDR1 is MGHRA and CDR2 is YSYEKL. V lost 1 base to trimming and J lost 3 bases; unmatched junction nucleotides: 6. The CDR3 runs 17 residues. CDR3 DNA: TGCGCCAGCAGCCAAGGCCCGGGACAGGGCTCTAATGAAAAACTGTTTTTT. It translates to CASSQGPGQGSNEKLFF.

V usage is TRBV27 and J usage is TRBJ2-7, with 9 bases identical to TRBD2. The V gene's germline CDR1 is MNHEY and CDR2 SMNVEV (reference sequence). The J segment lost 4 bases and the V segment lost 8 bases, leaving 18 bases of the junction unmatched. The CDR3 contains 17 residues. The CDR3 region has the DNA TGTGCCAGCTGTGCCCAATGGGGACTAGCAGTCAATTACGAGCAGTACTTC. This codes for CASCAQWGLAVNYEQYF.

The chain joins TRBV19 to TRBJ2-2; 11 positions agree with TRBD1. V lost 9 bases, J lost 4 bases, and 4 bases stayed unmatched. This CDR3 contains 14 residues. The germline gives CDR1 LNHDA, CDR2 SQIVND (reference sequence). The DNA for the CDR3 is TGTGCCAGCACCGGGACAGGGGGCACCGGGGAGCTGTTTTTT. It codes for CASTGTGGTGELFF.

This rearrangement joins TRBV30 to TRBJ1-5; no clear D gene. CDR1 GTSNPN and CDR2 SVGIG come from the germline V gene (reference sequence). The V end was cut by 2 bases, the J end by 4 bases, with 15 bases between. This CDR3 comprises 15 residues. The DNA of the CDR3 is TGTGCCTGGAGTACGTGGGAGGGCGGTAATCAGCCCCAGCATTTT. Protein sequence: CAWSTWEGGNQPQHF.

The V and J genes are TRBV6-5 and TRBJ2-7; tentatively, D is TRBD1 (6 bases). Trimming took 3 bases from V and 4 from J, leaving 13 bases between them. The CDR3 consists of 14 residues. Germline lookup yields CDR1 MNHEY and CDR2 SVGAGI. The CDR3 region has the DNA TGTGCCAGCAGTTATGAGAAGGGGACATACGAGCAGTACTTC. It specifies CASSYEKGTYEQYF.

This sequence joins TRBV29-1 and TRBJ1-1, with TRBD1 as a possible D gene (6 bases). V was trimmed by 7 bases and J by 3 bases, leaving 18 bases between them. In germline, CDR1 is SQVTM, CDR2 ANQGSEA. This CDR3 is built from 14 residues. CDR3 residues: CSGGWGRGDTEAFF. CDR3 sequence (DNA): TGCAGCGGAGGGTGGGGGCGAGGGGACACTGAAGCTTTCTTT.

V usage is TRBV12-1 and J usage is TRBJ1-4. TRBV12-1 is an annotated pseudogene. This CDR3 is 17 amino acids long. CDR3 residues: CAGSRPSGCSTNEKLFF. The CDR3 DNA reads as TGTGCCGGCAGTCGACCTTCCGGGTGTTCAACTAATGAAAAACTGTTTTTT.

The chain joins TRBV18 to TRBJ2-5; 8 bases agree with TRBD2. The CDR3 spans 14 residues. Trimming took 3 bases from V and 4 from J; bases not matched to a gene: 4. Looked up from germline, CDR1 is KGHSH and CDR2 is LQKENI. The CDR3 region has the DNA TGTGCCAGCTCACCTTTAGCGGGAATAGAGACCCAGTACTTC. As protein: CASSPLAGIETQYF.

V gene TRBV4-1 combines with J gene TRBJ2-7; D remains unclear. CDR3 size: 16 residues. V gave up 0 bases and J gave up 0 bases, with 12 bases separating them. Germline values: CDR1 MGHRA, CDR2 YSYEKL. The CDR3 nucleotides are TGCGCCAGCAGCCAAGATAGTACCCTTCCCTCCTACGAGCAGTACTTC. Protein sequence: CASSQDSTLPSYEQYF.

The rearrangement uses TRBV19 and TRBJ2-3, with D perhaps TRBD1 (5 bases). The germline V and J ends were trimmed by 5 bases and 2 bases, with 11 bases remaining between them. Germline V gene data show CDR1 as LNHDA and CDR2 as SQIVND (reference sequence). The CDR3 covers 14 residues. The CDR3 coding sequence is TGTGCCAGTAGTCCACTGACAGACACAGATACGCAGTATTTT. This translates into CASSPLTDTDTQYF.

The V gene is TRBV27, the J gene TRBJ1-1; 12 bases fit TRBD1. Unmatched junction bases numbered 11, after V lost 7 bases and J lost 5 bases. This CDR3 contains 16 residues. The germline V gene has CDR1 MNHEY and CDR2 SMNVEV (reference sequence). As DNA, the CDR3 is TGTGCCAGCACCCCAATGGGACAGGGGGCTTGGACTGAAGCTTTCTTT. Translation gives CASTPMGQGAWTEAFF.

V gene TRBV2 combines with J gene TRBJ1-1; D perhaps matches TRBD1 (6 bases). The germline V gene encodes CDR1 SNHLY and CDR2 FYNNEI. The CDR3 is 13 amino acids. V dropped 11 bases and J dropped 3 bases, with 16 bases sitting between them. CDR3 bases: TGTGCCGGGTCGACAGGAGAGTACACTGAAGCTTTCTTT. Its translation is CAGSTGEYTEAFF.

Concerning this clone: An end of the junction differs from the germline gene, which may be a read error. V is TRBV7-9 and J is TRBJ1-1; D is undetermined. The germline V gene has CDR1 SEHNR and CDR2 FQNEAQ (reference sequence). The CDR3 loop spans 12 amino acids. The CDR3 loop is CSSSYSGTEAFF. CDR3 bases: TGTTCCAGCAGCTATTCCGGTACCGAAGCTTTCTTT.